Below, 6 T cell receptor beta chains from the same sample are listed, as sequenced in a study of blood T cells in healthy people across ages. Primers used in a second PCR of roughly 6 to 11 cycles were a sample-barcoded 5' primer and a J-beta primer mix. TCRdb passed the 5' RACE reads through MiXCR, listing each CDR3 protein once. Among 1,300,000 or so distinct CDR3 sequences, approximately 59% were seen once, and the ten largest hold 5.5% to 8%. Sample: blood. The receptor set was obtained from a young man in good health.

This chain connects TRBV4-1 to TRBJ1-2; maybe TRBD1 (6 bases). Trimming stripped 2 bases from V and 3 bases from J, with 19 bases between. This CDR3 comprises 17 residues. Germline V CDR1 and CDR2: MGHRA, YSYEKL. The CDR3 nucleotides are TGCGCCAGCAGCCAATCTACCCCGGGACAAGCTCACTATGGCTACACCTTC. Its protein product is CASSQSTPGQAHYGYTF.

V and J are TRBV7-2 and TRBJ2-4, with D tentatively TRBD2 (5 bases). Trimming took 7 bases from V and 8 from J, leaving 9 bases between them. Per germline, CDR1 SGHTA and CDR2 FQGNSA. The CDR3 is 11 amino acids. CDR3 nucleotides: TGTGCCAGCACCGCCGGGGACATTCAGTACTTC. Its translation: CASTAGDIQYF.

The chain uses TRBV4-1 and TRBJ1-2, with 10 bases that match TRBD1. Looked up from germline, CDR1 is MGHRA and CDR2 is YSYEKL. This CDR3 comprises 15 residues. The V gene end was trimmed by 8 bases and the J gene end by 0 bases; junction bases not matched to a gene: 6. The CDR3 spells CASSPTGGANYGYTF. As DNA, the CDR3 is TGCGCCAGCTCCCCGACAGGGGGCGCTAACTATGGCTACACCTTC.

This clonotype came up a few times. The chain recombines TRBV7-9 with TRBJ1-1, with no clear D. Trimming removed 5 bases from V and 10 bases from J, with 14 bases in between. The germline gives CDR1 SEHNR, CDR2 FQNEAQ (reference sequence). The CDR3 is made up of 12 amino acids. CDR3 in DNA: TGTGCCAGCAGCGAAGGGAGCCAGGTAGCTTTCTTT. Its protein product is CASSEGSQVAFF. Full variable domain (missing parts from reference TRBV7-9 and TRBJ1-1): DTGVSQNPRHKITKRGQNVTFRCDPISEHNRLYWYRQTLGQGPEFLTYFQNEAQLEKSRLLSDRFSAERPKGSFSTLEIQRTEQGDSAMYLCASSEGSQVAFFGQGTRLTVV.

V usage is TRBV12-3 or TRBV12-4 and J usage is TRBJ1-2, with 8 bases identical to TRBD1. The CDR3 spans 17 residues. The V gene end was trimmed by 6 bases and the J gene end by 5 bases; junction bases not matched to a gene: 17. Here the CDR3 DNA reads TGTGCCAGCAGCCCCGGGACAGGTAGACCCTTTGGATATGGCTACACCTTC. Translated, it gives CASSPGTGRPFGYGYTF.

This clonotype appeared a few times. J is TRBJ2-7 and V is TRBV9, with D perhaps matching TRBD2 (6 bases). V was shortened by 0 bases and J by 0 bases, with 10 bases between the two germline ends. The CDR3 has 15 amino acids. Germline V gives CDR1 SGDLS, CDR2 YYNGEE. The CDR3 protein is CASSVDGSPSYEQYF. CDR3 nucleotide sequence: TGTGCCAGCAGCGTAGACGGGAGCCCCTCCTACGAGCAGTACTTC.